This entry lists 30 T cell receptor beta chains sequenced from one sample in a study of TIL therapy for anti-PD-1-resistant metastatic lung cancer (dated by TCRdb to the early 2020s). The sample's time point, from its label and the paper: pre-treatment sample, taken before nivolumab and TIL therapy. Using bias-controlled multiplex PCR with the immunoSEQ v3 hsTCRB kit, the TCR beta CDR3 regions were amplified from genomic DNA. This immuneACCESS table, as held by TCRdb, lists in-frame sequences with V and J called but not all clones. Of the missing ones, under half trace to an unresolved V gene in checked studies; the others have no known cause. The sample includes roughly 54,000 clones, with around nine tenths observed a single time. The ten largest clones take up around 2.6% of the sample. This specimen was blood, taken at baseline. These receptors were obtained from a person aged 30 to 80 with non-small cell lung cancer.

The V and J genes are TRBV5-1 and TRBJ2-5; D may match TRBD1 or TRBD2 (6 bases each). The V and J ends lost 4 bases and 5 bases respectively, with 12 bases between them. Germline CDR1 SGHRS, CDR2 YFSETQ. This CDR3 region has 13 residues. The CDR3 is CASSTGAGETQYF. CDR3 sequence (DNA): TGCGCCAGCAGCACGGGGGCCGGGGAGACCCAGTACTTC. The variable domain in full, completed from reference TRBV5-1 and TRBJ2-5, reads KAGVTQTPRYLIKTRGQQVTLSCSPISGHRSVSWYQQTPGQGLQFLFEYFSETQRNKGNFPGRFSGRQFSNSRSEMNVSTLELGDSALYLCASSTGAGETQYFGPGTRLLVL.

This clone has just a few counts. This chain joins TRBV10-2 and TRBJ2-7; D possibly corresponds to TRBD2 (6 bases). CDR1 is WSHSY and CDR2 is SAAADI in the germline V gene. V shed 3 bases and J shed 4 bases, with 10 bases lying between them. The length of the CDR3 is 13 residues. CDR3 sequence: CASSEGTGYEQYF. The CDR3 DNA reads as TGCGCCAGCAGTGAAGGGACTGGATACGAGCAGTACTTC.

The chain uses TRBV2 and TRBJ1-4; TRBD1 is a possible D gene (6 bases). V was shortened by 7 bases and J by 4 bases, with 10 bases between the two germline ends. Per germline, CDR1 SNHLY and CDR2 FYNNEI. The CDR3 is 13 residues long. In DNA, the CDR3 is TGTGCCAGCAAGGGGGGCTTTAATGAAAAACTGTTTTTT. It specifies CASKGGFNEKLFF.

The rearrangement joins TRBV5-5 to TRBJ1-4; D might be TRBD1 (5 bases). Per the germline V gene, CDR1 is SGHKS and CDR2 is YYEKEE (reference sequence). The CDR3 runs to 15 residues. V shed 4 bases and J shed 7 bases, with 17 bases lying between them. The CDR3 spells CASSTPGDEGEKLFF. The CDR3 coding sequence is TGTGCCAGCAGCACCCCCGGGGACGAGGGTGAAAAACTGTTTTTT.

The CDR3 DNA is TGTGCCAGCAGCTTAACGACAGGGAGGTGGGGAGAGACCCAGTACTTC. Its protein is CASSLTTGRWGETQYF. The rearrangement uses TRBV7-2 and TRBJ2-5; TRBD1 might be the D (7 bases). Germline-derived CDR1 and CDR2 are SGHTA and FQGNSA. Trimming left V 2 bases short and J 4 bases short, with 17 bases between. CDR3 length: 16 amino acids.

The chain has TRBV5-6 and TRBJ1-2, with 11 positions matching TRBD1. The junction had 6 bases not matched to a gene; V was cut back by 4 bases and J by 1 base. The CDR3 sequence is 16 residues long. Per germline, CDR1 SGHDT and CDR2 YYEEEE. CDR3 sequence: CASSLTGTGGNYGYTF. In DNA form, the CDR3 reads TGTGCCAGCAGCCTCACCGGGACAGGGGGTAACTATGGCTACACCTTC. Variable domain in full (rest from reference TRBV5-6 and TRBJ1-2): DAGVTQSPTHLIKTRGQQVTLRCSPKSGHDTVSWYQQALGQGPQFIFQYYEEEERQRGNFPDRFSGHQFPNYSSELNVNALLLGDSALYLCASSLTGTGGNYGYTFGSGTRLTVV.

The J gene is TRBJ1-1, the V gene TRBV19; D gene ambiguous. This CDR3 spans 15 amino acids. Trimming left V 5 bases short and J 1 base short, with 14 bases between. Germline V lookup: CDR1 LNHDA, CDR2 SQIVND (reference sequence). CDR3 amino acids: CASSLGRLQNTEAFF. CDR3 nucleotides: TGTGCCAGTAGTCTAGGGCGCCTTCAGAACACTGAAGCTTTCTTT.

The chain is built from TRBV3-1 (or the pseudogene TRBV3-2) and TRBJ1-3, with D unclear. This CDR3 is 11 amino acids long. Trimming left V 2 bases short and J 7 bases short, with 3 bases between. The germline CDR1 and CDR2 sequences are LGHDT and YNNKEL (reference sequence). CDR3 nucleotide sequence: TGTGCCAGCAGCCAACTTAACACCATATATTTT. Protein sequence: CASSQLNTIYF.

This chain links TRBV10-1 with TRBJ1-4; D perhaps matches TRBD1 (5 bases). Germline loops: CDR1 WNHNN, CDR2 SYGVQD (reference sequence). The CDR3 spans 15 residues. V was pared by 6 bases and J by 2 bases, with 13 bases between. This CDR3 is CASRQVFWTNEKLFF. The CDR3 DNA sequence: TGCGCCAGCAGACAGGTTTTTTGGACTAATGAAAAACTGTTTTTT.

The chain has TRBV27 and TRBJ2-3; the match to TRBD2 covers 10 bases. The ends lost 10 bases at V and 4 bases at J; junction bases unmatched: 5. This CDR3 is 13 amino acids long. Germline CDR1 is MNHEY and CDR2 is SMNVEV (reference sequence). CDR3 sequence: CATLAGGADTQYF. In DNA, the CDR3 is TGTGCCACCTTAGCGGGAGGTGCAGATACGCAGTATTTT.

The chain recombines TRBV28 with TRBJ1-1; tentatively, D is TRBD1 (5 bases). This CDR3 comprises 13 residues. Deletions cut 8 bases from V and 6 bases from J, with 16 bases between. Germline CDR1 and CDR2: MDHEN and SYDVKM. CDR3 coding DNA: TGTGCCAGCTTCAAAGGGAGGGACTCTGAAGCTTTCTTT. Translating gives CASFKGRDSEAFF.

The chain uses TRBV20-1 and TRBJ2-7; 11 nucleotides agree with TRBD1. Germline CDR1 reads DFQATT; CDR2 reads SNEGSKA (reference sequence). Losses at the gene ends were 3 bases for V and 2 bases for J; bases not matched to a gene: 6. The CDR3 runs 15 residues. The CDR3 bases are TGCAGTGCTAGTGCCGGGACAGGGGGTCCCTACGAGCAGTACTTC. Translating gives CSASAGTGGPYEQYF.

This chain joins TRBV6-5 and TRBJ1-1, with 7 bases that match TRBD1. The CDR3 runs to 14 residues. The germline V gene has CDR1 MNHEY and CDR2 SVGAGI. Trimming at V came to 6 bases and at J to 1 base, leaving 5 bases not matched to a gene. The CDR3 spells CASSPTGPNTEAFF. The CDR3 DNA reads as TGTGCCAGCAGCCCGACAGGGCCGAACACTGAAGCTTTCTTT.

The V call is TRBV7-8, the J call TRBJ2-1, with D maybe TRBD1 (5 bases). Trimming took 5 bases from V and 7 from J, leaving 18 bases between them. CDR1 SGHVS and CDR2 FQNEAQ come from the germline V gene. This CDR3 region has 15 residues. The CDR3 coding sequence is TGTGCCAGCAGCCGTTATGTGACAGAGAGTAATGAGCAGTTCTTC. It specifies CASSRYVTESNEQFF.

The chain joins TRBV6-5 to TRBJ2-7; D may be TRBD2 (7 bases). This CDR3 spans 14 amino acids. V was cut by 8 bases and J by 5 bases, with 19 bases left in between. Looked up from germline, CDR1 is MNHEY and CDR2 is SVGAGI. CDR3 in amino acids: CASGKGGPLDEQYF. CDR3 coding DNA: TGTGCCAGCGGAAAGGGGGGGCCCCTAGACGAGCAGTACTTC.

This clone was detected once. The chain has TRBV30 and TRBJ1-2; D possibly corresponds to TRBD1 (6 bases). The germline V gene has CDR1 GTSNPN and CDR2 SVGIG (reference sequence). The length of the CDR3 is 14 residues. Trimming stripped 2 bases from V and 4 bases from J, with 14 bases between. CDR3: CAWSRHREGYGYTF. CDR3 coding DNA: TGTGCCTGGAGTAGACACAGGGAAGGCTATGGCTACACCTTC.

This chain connects TRBV11-2 to TRBJ1-3; D gene uncertain. The germline CDR1 and CDR2 sequences are SGHAT and FQNNGV. CDR3 length equals 13 residues. V shed 4 bases and J shed 9 bases, with 13 bases lying between them. As DNA, the CDR3 is TGTGCCAGCAGCTGGGCCGCCTCGGGCACCATATATTTT. This encodes CASSWAASGTIYF.

This sequence joins TRBV10-3 and TRBJ2-2; TRBD1 matches at 9 bases. Trimming removed 4 bases from V and 1 base from J; junction bases left unmatched: 1. The CDR3 is 15 amino acids. Per germline, CDR1 ENHRY and CDR2 SYGVKD. The CDR3 DNA reads as TGTGCCATCAGTGCGACAGGGGGGAACACCGGGGAGCTGTTTTTT. Translating gives CAISATGGNTGELFF.

The chain uses TRBV6-2 or TRBV6-3 and TRBJ2-2; 7 bases are shared with TRBD2. Trimming took 0 bases from V and 5 from J; bases not matched to a gene: 9. The germline gives CDR1 MNHEY, CDR2 SVGEGT. CDR3 size: 17 residues. The CDR3 loop is CASSYSVREVGTGELFF. CDR3 coding DNA: TGTGCCAGCAGTTACTCAGTCCGGGAGGTAGGGACCGGGGAGCTGTTTTTT.

The sample holds one count of this clone. The V and J genes are TRBV27 and TRBJ2-3; a weak D match, TRBD2 (5 bases). CDR1 MNHEY and CDR2 SMNVEV come from the germline V gene (reference sequence). Trimming pared 6 bases from V and 0 bases from J, leaving 7 bases between. CDR3 length equals 13 residues. The CDR3 nucleotides read TGTGCCAGCAGGCGCGGGAGCACAGATACGCAGTATTTT. Protein: CASRRGSTDTQYF.

This clone occurred once. V gene TRBV19 combines with J gene TRBJ1-4; D gene unclear. With 1 base removed from V and 7 bases from J, the gap between germline ends came to 19 bases. This CDR3 comprises 17 residues. The germline V gene has CDR1 LNHDA and CDR2 SQIVND (reference sequence). CDR3 nucleotides: TGTGCCAGTAGTATAGCCGGTTATCGAAGGGTCCCTGAAAAACTGTTTTTT. Amino acid sequence: CASSIAGYRRVPEKLFF.

This clone is a singleton in its sample. The CDR3 DNA sequence: TGTGCCAGCAGTGACGAGGGGAGGTATGGCTACACCTTC. This gives the protein CASSDEGRYGYTF. The chain joins TRBV2 to TRBJ1-2; tentative D call: TRBD1 (5 bases). Trimming pared 3 bases from V and 5 bases from J, leaving 10 bases between. CDR3 length equals 13 residues. Germline CDR1 and CDR2: SNHLY and FYNNEI.

This clone was seen once. This chain joins TRBV2 and TRBJ2-5; D is perhaps TRBD1 (5 bases). The CDR3 loop spans 15 amino acids. Deletions cut 5 bases from V and 10 bases from J, with 23 bases between. Germline CDR1 is SNHLY and CDR2 is FYNNEI. The CDR3 sequence: CASSKMTVTLIGQYF. The CDR3 region has the DNA TGTGCCAGCAGTAAGATGACAGTGACGCTCATTGGCCAGTACTTC.

The chain links TRBV29-1 to TRBJ1-2, with D maybe TRBD1 (6 bases). The CDR3 length is 15 residues. The germline V and J ends were trimmed by 6 bases and 3 bases, with 20 bases remaining between them. The germline gives CDR1 SQVTM, CDR2 ANQGSEA. CDR3 sequence reads: CSVHSMTGFDYGYTF. The CDR3 DNA reads as TGCAGCGTCCATTCCATGACAGGCTTTGACTATGGCTACACCTTC.

The chain is built from TRBV28 and TRBJ1-5; unclear D gene. Germline CDR1 MDHEN, CDR2 SYDVKM. The CDR3 runs to 14 residues. Deletions cut 5 bases from V and 5 bases from J, with 13 bases between. The CDR3 sequence: CASSKRVVDQPQHF. In nucleotides, the CDR3 is TGTGCCAGCAGTAAGAGGGTGGTGGATCAGCCCCAGCATTTT.

The chain recombines TRBV6-6 with TRBJ1-6; 7 positions match TRBD1. Trimming removed 4 bases from V and 11 bases from J; junction bases left unmatched: 11. This CDR3 has 15 amino acids. In germline, CDR1 is MNHNY, CDR2 SVGAGI (reference sequence). The DNA for the CDR3 is TGTGCCAGCAGTTCGAGACAGGGAGGTTCCCCACCCCTCCACTTT. It encodes CASSSRQGGSPPLHF.

The gene calls are TRBV2 and TRBJ1-6; no definite D call. The CDR3 is 15 amino acids. Trimming stripped 4 bases from V and 6 bases from J, with 13 bases between. Germline CDR1 is SNHLY and CDR2 is FYNNEI. CDR3 region: CASSVNTQSNSPLHF. The CDR3 nucleotides are TGTGCCAGCAGTGTTAACACCCAATCTAATTCACCCCTCCACTTT.

The CDR3 here is CASRPTTGGWTEAFF. The CDR3, as DNA: TGTGCCAGCAGACCAACTACAGGGGGATGGACTGAAGCTTTCTTT. The chain carries TRBV27 and TRBJ1-1; 8 bases line up with TRBD1. The CDR3 contains 15 residues. Looked up from germline, CDR1 is MNHEY and CDR2 is SMNVEV (reference sequence). V was clipped by 6 bases and J by 5 bases; unmatched bases: 11.

The CDR3 DNA follows: TGTGCCAGCAGTGAAGCGCTAGGCGATCAGCCCCAGCATTTT. Its protein is CASSEALGDQPQHF. The chain is built from TRBV2 and TRBJ1-5; D call uncertain. Germline CDR1 is SNHLY and CDR2 is FYNNEI. Trimming took off 0 bases at V and 5 bases at J, with 8 bases between the two ends. The CDR3 runs to 14 residues.

This chain links TRBV11-2 with TRBJ1-3, with D unclear. The CDR3 totals 12 residues. The V and J ends lost 4 bases and 5 bases respectively, with 6 bases between them. Germline lookup yields CDR1 SGHAT and CDR2 FQNNGV. The CDR3 DNA is TGTGCCAGCAGCTCGGAGAGAAACACCATATATTTT. Translating it yields CASSSERNTIYF.